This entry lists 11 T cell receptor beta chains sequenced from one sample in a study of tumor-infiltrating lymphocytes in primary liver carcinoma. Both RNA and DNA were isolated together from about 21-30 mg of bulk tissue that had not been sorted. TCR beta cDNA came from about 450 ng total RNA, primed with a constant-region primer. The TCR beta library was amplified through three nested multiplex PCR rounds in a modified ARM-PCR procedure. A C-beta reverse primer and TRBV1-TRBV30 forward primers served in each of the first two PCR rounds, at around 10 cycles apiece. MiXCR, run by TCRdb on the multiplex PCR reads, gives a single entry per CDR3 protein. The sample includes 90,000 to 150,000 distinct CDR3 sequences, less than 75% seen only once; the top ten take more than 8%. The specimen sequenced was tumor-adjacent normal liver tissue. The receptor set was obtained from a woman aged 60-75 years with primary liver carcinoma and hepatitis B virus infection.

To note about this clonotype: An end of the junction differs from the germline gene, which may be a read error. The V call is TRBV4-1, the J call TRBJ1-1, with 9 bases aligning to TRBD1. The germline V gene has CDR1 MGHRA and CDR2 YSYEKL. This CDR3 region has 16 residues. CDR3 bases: TGCTCCAGCAGCCCCGGGACAGGGAAGGGAAACACTGAAGCTTTCTTT. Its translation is CSSSPGTGKGNTEAFF.

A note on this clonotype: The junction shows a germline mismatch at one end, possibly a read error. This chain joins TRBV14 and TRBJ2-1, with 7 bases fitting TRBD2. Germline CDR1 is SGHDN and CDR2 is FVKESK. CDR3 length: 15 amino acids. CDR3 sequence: CASSPGLGFDNEHFF. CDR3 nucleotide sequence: TGTGCCAGCAGCCCCGGACTAGGGTTCGACAATGAGCATTTCTTT.

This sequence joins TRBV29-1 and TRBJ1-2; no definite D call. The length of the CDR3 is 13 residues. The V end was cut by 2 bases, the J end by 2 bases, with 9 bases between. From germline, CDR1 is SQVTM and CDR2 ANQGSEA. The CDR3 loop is CSVEKSWNYGYTF. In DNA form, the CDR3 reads TGCAGCGTTGAAAAGAGCTGGAACTATGGCTACACCTTC.

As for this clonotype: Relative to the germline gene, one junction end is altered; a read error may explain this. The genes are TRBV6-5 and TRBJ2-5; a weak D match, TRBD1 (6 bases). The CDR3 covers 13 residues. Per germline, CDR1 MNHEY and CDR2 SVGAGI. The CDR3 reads CTSRGSWSETQYF. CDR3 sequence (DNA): TGTACCAGCAGGGGCAGTTGGTCGGAGACCCAGTACTTC.

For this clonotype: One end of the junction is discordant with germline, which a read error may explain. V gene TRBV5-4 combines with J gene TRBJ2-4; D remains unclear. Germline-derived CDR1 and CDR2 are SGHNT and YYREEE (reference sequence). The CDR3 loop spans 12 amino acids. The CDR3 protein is CASSLEGGDQYF. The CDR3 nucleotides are TGTGCTAGCAGCTTGGAAGGCGGTGATCAGTACTTC. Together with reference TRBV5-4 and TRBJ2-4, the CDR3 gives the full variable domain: ETGVTQSPTHLIKTRGQQVTLRCSSQSGHNTVSWYQQALGQGPQFIFQYYREEENGRGNFPPRFSGLQFPNYSSELNVNALELDDSALYLCASSLEGGDQYFGAGTRLSVL.

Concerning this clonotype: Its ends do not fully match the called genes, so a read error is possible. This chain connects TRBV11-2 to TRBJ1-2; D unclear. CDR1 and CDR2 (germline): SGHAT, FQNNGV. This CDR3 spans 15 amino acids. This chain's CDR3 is CASSLHRVDAYGYTF. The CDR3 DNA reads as TGTGCCAGTAGCTTACATCGGGTAGACGCCTACGGCTACACCTTC.

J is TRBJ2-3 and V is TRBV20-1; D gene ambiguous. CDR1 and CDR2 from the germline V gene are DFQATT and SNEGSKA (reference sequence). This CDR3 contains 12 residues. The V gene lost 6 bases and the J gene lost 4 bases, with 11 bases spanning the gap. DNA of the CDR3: TGCAGTGCCCATCAGGTGTCAGATACGCAGTATTTT. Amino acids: CSAHQVSDTQYF.

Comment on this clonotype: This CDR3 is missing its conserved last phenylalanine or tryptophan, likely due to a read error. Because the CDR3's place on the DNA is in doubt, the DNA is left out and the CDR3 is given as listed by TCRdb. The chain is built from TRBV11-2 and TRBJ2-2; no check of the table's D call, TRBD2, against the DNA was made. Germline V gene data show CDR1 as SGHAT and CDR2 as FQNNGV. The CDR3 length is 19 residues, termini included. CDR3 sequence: CASSPDLGTSGMGTREPFL.

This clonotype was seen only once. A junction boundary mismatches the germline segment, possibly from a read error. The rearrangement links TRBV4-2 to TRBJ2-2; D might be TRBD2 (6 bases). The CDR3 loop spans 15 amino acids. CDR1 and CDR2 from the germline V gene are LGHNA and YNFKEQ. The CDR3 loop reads CASSQGTNDTGELFF. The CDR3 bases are TGTGCCAGCAGCCAAGGGACTAACGACACCGGGGAACTGTTTTTT.

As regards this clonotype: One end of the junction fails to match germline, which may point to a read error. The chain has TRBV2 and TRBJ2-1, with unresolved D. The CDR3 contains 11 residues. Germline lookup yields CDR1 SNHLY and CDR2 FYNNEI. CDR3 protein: CASRAQFEQSF. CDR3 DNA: TGTGCCAGCAGGGCCCAATTCGAGCAGTCCTTC.

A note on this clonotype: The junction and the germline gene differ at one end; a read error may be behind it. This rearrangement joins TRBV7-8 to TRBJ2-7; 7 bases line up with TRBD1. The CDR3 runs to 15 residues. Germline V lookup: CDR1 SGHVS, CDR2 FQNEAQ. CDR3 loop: CASSYLQGPSYDQYF. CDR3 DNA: TGTGCCAGCAGTTACTTACAGGGGCCCAGTTACGATCAGTATTTC.